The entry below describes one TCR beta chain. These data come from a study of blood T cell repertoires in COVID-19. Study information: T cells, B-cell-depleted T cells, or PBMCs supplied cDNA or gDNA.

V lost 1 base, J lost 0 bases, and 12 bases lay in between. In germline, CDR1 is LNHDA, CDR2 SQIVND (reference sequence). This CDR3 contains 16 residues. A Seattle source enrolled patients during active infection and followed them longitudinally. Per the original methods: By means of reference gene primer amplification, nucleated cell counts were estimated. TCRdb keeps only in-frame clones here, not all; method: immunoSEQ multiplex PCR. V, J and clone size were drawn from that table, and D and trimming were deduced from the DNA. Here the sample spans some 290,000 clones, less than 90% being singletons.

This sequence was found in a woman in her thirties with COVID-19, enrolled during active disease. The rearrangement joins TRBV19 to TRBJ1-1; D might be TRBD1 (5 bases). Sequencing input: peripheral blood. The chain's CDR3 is CASSIVAGRVNTEAFF. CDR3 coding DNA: TGTGCCAGTAGTATAGTCGCAGGGAGGGTGAACACTGAAGCTTTCTTT. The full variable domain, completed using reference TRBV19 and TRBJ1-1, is DGGITQSPKYLFRKEGQNVTLSCEQNLNHDAMYWYRQDPGQGLRLIYYSQIVNDFQKGDIAEGYSVSREKKESFPLTVTSAQKNPTAFYLCASSIVAGRVNTEAFFGQGTRLTVV.